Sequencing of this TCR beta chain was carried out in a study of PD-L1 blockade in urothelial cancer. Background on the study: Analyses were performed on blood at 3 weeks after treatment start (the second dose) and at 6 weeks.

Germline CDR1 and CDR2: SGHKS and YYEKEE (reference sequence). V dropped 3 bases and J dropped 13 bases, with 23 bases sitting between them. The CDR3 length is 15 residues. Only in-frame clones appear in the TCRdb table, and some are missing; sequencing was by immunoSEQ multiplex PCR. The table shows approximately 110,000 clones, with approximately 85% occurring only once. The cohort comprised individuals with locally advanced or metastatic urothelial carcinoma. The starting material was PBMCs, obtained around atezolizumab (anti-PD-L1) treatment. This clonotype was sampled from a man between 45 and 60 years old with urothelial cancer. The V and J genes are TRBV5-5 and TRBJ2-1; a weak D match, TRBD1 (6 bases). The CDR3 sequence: CASSWDTPSGSLQFF. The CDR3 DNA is TGTGCCAGCAGCTGGGACACCCCGTCGGGCAGTCTTCAGTTCTTC.